This T cell receptor beta chain was captured in a study of OX40 agonist ivuxolimab in advanced cancers. Some clones are missing from TCRdb's copy, which holds only in-frame ones; the method was immunoSEQ multiplex PCR. The repertoire includes over 45,000 clones, roughly 83% of them detected once, and around 1.1% sits in the top ten. Trimming at V came to 4 bases and at J to 5 bases, leaving 3 bases not matched to a gene. This CDR3 is built from 13 residues. Per germline, CDR1 SGHRS and CDR2 YFSETQ. The receptor comes from an adult with an advanced solid tumor such as melanoma, head and neck, liver or kidney cancer. The genes are TRBV5-1 and TRBJ2-1; 7 bases map to TRBD1. The specimen was CD4+ or CD8+ T cells sorted from blood, collected in a trial of the OX40 agonist ivuxolimab. The CDR3 DNA sequence: TGCGCCAGCAGCCAGACAGGGAACAATGAGCAGTTCTTC. Amino acid sequence: CASSQTGNNEQFF. Using reference TRBV5-1 and TRBJ2-1 for the parts outside the CDR3, the full variable domain is KAGVTQTPRYLIKTRGQQVTLSCSPISGHRSVSWYQQTPGQGLQFLFEYFSETQRNKGNFPGRFSGRQFSNSRSEMNVSTLELGDSALYLCASSQTGNNEQFFGPGTRLTVL.